This T cell receptor beta chain was captured in a study of blood T cell repertoires in COVID-19. Study background: Samples came from the United States, Italy and Spain, spanning acute and convalescent COVID-19. T cells, B-cell-depleted T cells, or PBMCs supplied cDNA or gDNA.

Per the original data handling: Amplification with reference gene primers provided the estimates of nucleated cell counts. Clones were sequenced by immunoSEQ multiplex PCR, and TCRdb holds only the in-frame ones, with some missing. V and J calls plus clone size are reproduced from that table; the DNA served to infer D and trimming. Found here are about 440,000 clones, 70% to 90% of them singletons; the top ten hold around an eighth. The Seattle site enrolled patients during active infection and followed them longitudinally. This clone has just a few counts. This CDR3 contains 15 residues. V dropped 2 bases and J dropped 8 bases, with 16 bases sitting between them. Per the germline V gene, CDR1 is SGHVS and CDR2 is FQNEAQ.

The receptor was derived from a woman between 45 and 65 years old with COVID-19, enrolled during active disease. The V call is TRBV7-8, the J call TRBJ1-3, with D perhaps matching TRBD1 (5 bases). The specimen was peripheral blood. This chain's CDR3 is CASSLHLGVGYTIYF. The DNA for the CDR3 is TGTGCCAGCAGCTTACATCTAGGGGTTGGCTACACCATATATTTT.